The clone carrying this T cell receptor beta chain has a single count. The antigen remains unidentified. CDR3 size: 18 residues. Per germline, CDR1 SGHNT and CDR2 YYREEE (reference sequence). V shed 0 bases, J shed 7 bases, and the junction held 13 bases outside the gene matches. The data belong to a study of cytomegalovirus exposure and HLA in healthy donors. Overall study results and limits: Cytomegalovirus status was reportedly diagnosed by the classifier with high sensitivity and specificity. CMV serostatus stood as the only immune exposure information on hand. Among TCR beta chains of equal frequency, HLA-associated ones were more clonally expanded in a later analysis.

PCR amplification relied on 60 Vbeta primers (plus 13 Jbeta primers). Methods used by the authors: An analysis that came later counted 73 million or so unique TCR beta chains, approximately 12 million shared. The method was immunoSEQ multiplex PCR; TCRdb's version includes in-frame clones alone and lacks a portion of them. The V and J calls and clone size come from that table; D and trimming were worked out from the DNA. This table has about 94,000 clones, 75% to 85% appearing once. Sequencing was performed on PBMCs. The rearrangement uses TRBV5-4 and TRBJ2-1; 10 nucleotides align to TRBD2. This sequence originates from a woman between 40 and 50 years old in good health and CMV-seronegative. CDR3 DNA sequence: TGTGCCAGCAGCTTGGCCGGAGCGGGGGGGAGCCAGAGAAATGAGCAGTTCTTC. Translating gives CASSLAGAGGSQRNEQFF.